A selection of T cell receptor beta chains follows, all from one sample in a study of regulatory and conventional T cells in RAG deficiency. Generated by immunoSEQ multiplex PCR, the TCRdb table keeps only in-frame clones and is missing some. The sample consists of roughly 19,000 clones, roughly 90% of them appearing once. These data also formed part of another study, on regulatory T cells.

Sequenced input: Tregs sorted from blood. The receptors originated from a human donor in good health. CDR3s include the opening cysteine and the closing phenylalanine or tryptophan. Each record gives: D gene, V gene, clone size, J gene, CDR3 DNA, CDR3 protein. A D gene is named only where the DNA matches it firmly. The size of a clone is reported for some rows only, either as once, few or many, or as a class for expanded clones.

>TRBD1|TRBV29-1|.|TRBJ1-2
TGCAGCGTTTGGGACAGGGGAGGCTACACCTTC
CSVWDRGGYTF
>TRBD1|TRBV7-2|.|TRBJ1-4
TGTGCCAGCAGCTTAGGGTCACAGGGGGCCGAAAAACTGTTTTTT
CASSLGSQGAEKLFF
>.|TRBV7-3|few|TRBJ2-2
TGTGCCAGCAGCCGCGGGTTCGGGAGTACCGGGGAGCTGTTTTTT
CASSRGFGSTGELFF
>TRBD1|TRBV5-1|.|TRBJ2-3
TGCGCCAGCAGCCCAGGGGGTGCCTACACAGATACGCAGTATTTT
CASSPGGAYTDTQYF
>.|TRBV30|.|TRBJ1-6
TGTGCCTGGAGTGTACGTGGTCAGGGCAATTCACCCCTCCACTTT
CAWSVRGQGNSPLHF
>TRBD1|TRBV4-3|.|TRBJ1-1
TGCGCCAGCAGCCGAGGGACAGCCGCTGAAGCTTTCTTT
CASSRGTAAEAFF
>.|TRBV10-1|.|TRBJ2-2
TGCGCCAGCAGTGAACGGACTATCATTTCCCCCGGGGAGCTGTTTTTT
CASSERTIISPGELFF
>.|TRBV2|.|TRBJ1-2
TGTGCCAGCAGAGGGGACCGCACCCCCGGCTACACCTTC
CASRGDRTPGYTF
>.|TRBV11-2|.|TRBJ2-2
TGTGCCAGCAGCCCCTCAGGACAGTCGAACACCGGGGAGCTGTTTTTT
CASSPSGQSNTGELFF
>TRBD2|TRBV5-1|.|TRBJ2-5
TGCGCCAGCAGCCCGGGGGGGGTCCAAGAGACCCAGTACTTC
CASSPGGVQETQYF
>TRBD1|TRBV25-1|.|TRBJ2-7
TGTGCCAGCAGTGAATCCGGGACAGGGTCCGCCTACGAGCAGTACTTC
CASSESGTGSAYEQYF
>TRBD1|TRBV5-6|few|TRBJ2-6
TGTGCCAGCAGCGTCGGGACAGCGATCTCTGGGGCCAACGTCCTGACTTTC
CASSVGTAISGANVLTF
>.|TRBV6-1|.|TRBJ1-5
TGTGCCAGCAGGGACTATAGCAATCAGCCCCAGCATTTT
CASRDYSNQPQHF
>.|TRBV30|once|TRBJ1-1
TGTGCCTGGAGTGTACACAAGGGGACTGAAGCTTTCTTT
CAWSVHKGTEAFF
>.|TRBV28|.|TRBJ1-2
TGTGCCAGCAGTTCCCCCGGCGGGTTTAACTATGGCTACACCTTC
CASSSPGGFNYGYTF